The present entry profiles one TCR beta chain with its context. The antigen remains unidentified. The sample belongs to a study of cytomegalovirus exposure and HLA in healthy donors. Whole-study findings and limits: A few chains tied to CMV proved CMV antigen-specific in vitro.

There are 15 residues in the CDR3. Germline lookup yields CDR1 LNHDA and CDR2 SQIVND (reference sequence). The trim removed 8 bases at V and 3 bases at J, leaving 5 bases unmatched. The primer mix had 60 Vbeta and 13 Jbeta primers. Method: immunoSEQ multiplex PCR; TCRdb's copy keeps in-frame clones and lacks some. The top ten clones hold around 2.9% of a sample with 200,000 to 250,000 clones, around 80% of them seen once. The TCR comes from a woman aged 55-69 years in good health and CMV-seropositive. The J gene is TRBJ2-3, the V gene TRBV19; 13 positions agree with TRBD2. Input material: PBMCs. The CDR3 DNA reads as TGTGCCAGTTCCCGGGGACTAGCGGGAACAGATACGCAGTATTTT. It specifies CASSRGLAGTDTQYF.